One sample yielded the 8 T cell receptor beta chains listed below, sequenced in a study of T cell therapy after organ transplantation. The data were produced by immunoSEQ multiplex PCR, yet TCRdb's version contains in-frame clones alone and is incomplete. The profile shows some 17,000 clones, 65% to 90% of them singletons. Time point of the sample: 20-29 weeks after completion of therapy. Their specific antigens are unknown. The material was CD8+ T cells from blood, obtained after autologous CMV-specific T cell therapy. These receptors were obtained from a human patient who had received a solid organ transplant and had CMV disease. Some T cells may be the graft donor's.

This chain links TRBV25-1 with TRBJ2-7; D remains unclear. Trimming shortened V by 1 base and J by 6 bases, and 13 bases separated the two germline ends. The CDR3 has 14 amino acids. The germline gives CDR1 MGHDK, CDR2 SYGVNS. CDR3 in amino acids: CASSELGRAVEQYF. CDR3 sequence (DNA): TGTGCCAGCAGTGAATTAGGCCGGGCGGTCGAGCAGTACTTC.

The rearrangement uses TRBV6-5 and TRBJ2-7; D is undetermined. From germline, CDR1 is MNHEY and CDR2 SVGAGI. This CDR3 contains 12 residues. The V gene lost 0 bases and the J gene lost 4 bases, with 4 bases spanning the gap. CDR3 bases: TGTGCCAGCAGTTACTCTAGTTACGAGCAGTACTTC. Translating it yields CASSYSSYEQYF.

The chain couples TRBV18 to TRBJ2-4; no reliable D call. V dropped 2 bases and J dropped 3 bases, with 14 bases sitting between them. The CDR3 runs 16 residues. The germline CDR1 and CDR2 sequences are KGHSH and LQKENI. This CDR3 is CASSPYVARGKNIQYF. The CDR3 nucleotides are TGTGCCAGCTCACCATACGTCGCTCGAGGCAAAAACATTCAGTACTTC.

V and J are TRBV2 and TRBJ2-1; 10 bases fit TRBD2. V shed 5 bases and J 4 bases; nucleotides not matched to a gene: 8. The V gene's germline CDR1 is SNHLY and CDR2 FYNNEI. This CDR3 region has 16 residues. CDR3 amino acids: CASSSPASGGYNEQFF. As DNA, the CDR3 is TGTGCCAGCAGTTCGCCGGCTAGCGGGGGTTACAATGAGCAGTTCTTC.

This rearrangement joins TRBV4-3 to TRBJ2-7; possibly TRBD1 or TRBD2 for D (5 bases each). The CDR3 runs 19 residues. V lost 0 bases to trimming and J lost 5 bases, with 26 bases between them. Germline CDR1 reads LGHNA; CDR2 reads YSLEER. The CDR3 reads CASSQERWEQGSRFHEQYF. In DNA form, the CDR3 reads TGCGCCAGCAGCCAAGAACGTTGGGAGCAGGGATCCAGGTTCCACGAGCAGTACTTC.

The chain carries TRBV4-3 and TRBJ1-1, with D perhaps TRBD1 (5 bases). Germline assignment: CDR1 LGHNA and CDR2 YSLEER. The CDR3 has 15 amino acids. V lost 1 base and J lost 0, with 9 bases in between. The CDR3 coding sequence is TGCGCCAGCAGCCAAGGTGGGGGTTTGAACACTGAAGCTTTCTTT. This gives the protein CASSQGGGLNTEAFF.

CDR3 nucleotides: TGTGCCAGCCTCGATTGGATCTATGGCTACACCTTC. It codes for CASLDWIYGYTF. V and J are TRBV25-1 and TRBJ1-2; D remains unclear. Trimming removed 8 bases at V and 4 bases at J, with 11 bases between. CDR3 length: 12 residues. Germline CDR1 MGHDK, CDR2 SYGVNS.

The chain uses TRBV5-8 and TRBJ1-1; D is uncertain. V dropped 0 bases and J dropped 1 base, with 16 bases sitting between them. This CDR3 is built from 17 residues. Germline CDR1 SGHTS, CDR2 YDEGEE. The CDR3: CASSLVAAVPRNTEAFF. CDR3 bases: TGTGCCAGCAGCTTGGTAGCGGCAGTCCCCCGGAACACTGAAGCTTTCTTT.